Below are 6 T cell receptor beta chains sequenced from a single sample in a study of blood T cell repertoires in COVID-19. TCRdb keeps only in-frame clones here, not all; method: immunoSEQ multiplex PCR. The table has under 200,000 clones, approximately 86% seen once. Sequenced material: peripheral blood. The receptors were gathered from a woman in her fifties or sixties who had recovered from COVID-19.

The rearrangement links TRBV7-3 to TRBJ2-1; 8 bases are a match to TRBD1. This CDR3 spans 15 amino acids. Germline V gives CDR1 SGHTA, CDR2 FQGTGA. V lost 3 bases to trimming and J lost 4 bases; unmatched junction nucleotides: 5. Here the CDR3 DNA reads TGTGCCAGCAGCTTGGACAGGGCCCCTTACAATGAGCAGTTCTTC. Translation: CASSLDRAPYNEQFF.

The chain is built from TRBV28 and TRBJ1-1; D may be TRBD1 (5 bases). The germline V gene has CDR1 MDHEN and CDR2 SYDVKM. V lost 8 bases and J lost 7, with 17 bases in between. This CDR3 is built from 13 residues. The CDR3 loop reads CASWGGIGFEAFF. Written as DNA, the CDR3 is TGTGCCAGCTGGGGGGGAATCGGGTTTGAAGCTTTCTTT.

J is TRBJ1-1 and V is TRBV7-9, with TRBD1 identical over 7 bases. The CDR3 is 16 amino acids. Losses at the gene ends were 5 bases for V and 0 bases for J; bases not matched to a gene: 9. Germline CDR1 reads SEHNR; CDR2 reads FQNEAQ (reference sequence). CDR3 in DNA: TGTGCCAGCAGCGGTGGACAGGACGTTCTGAACACTGAAGCTTTCTTT. As protein: CASSGGQDVLNTEAFF.

The rearrangement uses TRBV20-1 and TRBJ2-3; D gene ambiguous. The ends were cut back, 3 bases at V and 4 bases at J, with 17 bases in the middle. In germline, CDR1 is DFQATT, CDR2 SNEGSKA (reference sequence). The CDR3 covers 15 residues. The DNA of the CDR3 is TGCAGTGCTAGTAATTTTCGAGGTGCATCAGATACGCAGTATTTT. Amino acid sequence: CSASNFRGASDTQYF.

The genes are TRBV10-2 and TRBJ1-3; a possible D gene is TRBD1 (6 bases). V shed 6 bases and J shed 4 bases, with 13 bases lying between them. Germline-derived CDR1 and CDR2 are WSHSY and SAAADI. The CDR3 has 14 amino acids. The CDR3: CASSRQVRGNTIYF. The DNA for the CDR3 is TGCGCCAGCAGCAGACAGGTAAGGGGAAACACCATATATTTT.

The rearrangement uses TRBV5-1 and TRBJ2-3; D gene ambiguous. Germline V gives CDR1 SGHRS, CDR2 YFSETQ. The CDR3 contains 15 residues. V was shortened by 0 bases and J by 4 bases, with 12 bases between the two germline ends. The CDR3 bases are TGCGCCAGCAGCTTGGTGGTCAGGTCTCCAGATACGCAGTATTTT. The encoded protein is CASSLVVRSPDTQYF.